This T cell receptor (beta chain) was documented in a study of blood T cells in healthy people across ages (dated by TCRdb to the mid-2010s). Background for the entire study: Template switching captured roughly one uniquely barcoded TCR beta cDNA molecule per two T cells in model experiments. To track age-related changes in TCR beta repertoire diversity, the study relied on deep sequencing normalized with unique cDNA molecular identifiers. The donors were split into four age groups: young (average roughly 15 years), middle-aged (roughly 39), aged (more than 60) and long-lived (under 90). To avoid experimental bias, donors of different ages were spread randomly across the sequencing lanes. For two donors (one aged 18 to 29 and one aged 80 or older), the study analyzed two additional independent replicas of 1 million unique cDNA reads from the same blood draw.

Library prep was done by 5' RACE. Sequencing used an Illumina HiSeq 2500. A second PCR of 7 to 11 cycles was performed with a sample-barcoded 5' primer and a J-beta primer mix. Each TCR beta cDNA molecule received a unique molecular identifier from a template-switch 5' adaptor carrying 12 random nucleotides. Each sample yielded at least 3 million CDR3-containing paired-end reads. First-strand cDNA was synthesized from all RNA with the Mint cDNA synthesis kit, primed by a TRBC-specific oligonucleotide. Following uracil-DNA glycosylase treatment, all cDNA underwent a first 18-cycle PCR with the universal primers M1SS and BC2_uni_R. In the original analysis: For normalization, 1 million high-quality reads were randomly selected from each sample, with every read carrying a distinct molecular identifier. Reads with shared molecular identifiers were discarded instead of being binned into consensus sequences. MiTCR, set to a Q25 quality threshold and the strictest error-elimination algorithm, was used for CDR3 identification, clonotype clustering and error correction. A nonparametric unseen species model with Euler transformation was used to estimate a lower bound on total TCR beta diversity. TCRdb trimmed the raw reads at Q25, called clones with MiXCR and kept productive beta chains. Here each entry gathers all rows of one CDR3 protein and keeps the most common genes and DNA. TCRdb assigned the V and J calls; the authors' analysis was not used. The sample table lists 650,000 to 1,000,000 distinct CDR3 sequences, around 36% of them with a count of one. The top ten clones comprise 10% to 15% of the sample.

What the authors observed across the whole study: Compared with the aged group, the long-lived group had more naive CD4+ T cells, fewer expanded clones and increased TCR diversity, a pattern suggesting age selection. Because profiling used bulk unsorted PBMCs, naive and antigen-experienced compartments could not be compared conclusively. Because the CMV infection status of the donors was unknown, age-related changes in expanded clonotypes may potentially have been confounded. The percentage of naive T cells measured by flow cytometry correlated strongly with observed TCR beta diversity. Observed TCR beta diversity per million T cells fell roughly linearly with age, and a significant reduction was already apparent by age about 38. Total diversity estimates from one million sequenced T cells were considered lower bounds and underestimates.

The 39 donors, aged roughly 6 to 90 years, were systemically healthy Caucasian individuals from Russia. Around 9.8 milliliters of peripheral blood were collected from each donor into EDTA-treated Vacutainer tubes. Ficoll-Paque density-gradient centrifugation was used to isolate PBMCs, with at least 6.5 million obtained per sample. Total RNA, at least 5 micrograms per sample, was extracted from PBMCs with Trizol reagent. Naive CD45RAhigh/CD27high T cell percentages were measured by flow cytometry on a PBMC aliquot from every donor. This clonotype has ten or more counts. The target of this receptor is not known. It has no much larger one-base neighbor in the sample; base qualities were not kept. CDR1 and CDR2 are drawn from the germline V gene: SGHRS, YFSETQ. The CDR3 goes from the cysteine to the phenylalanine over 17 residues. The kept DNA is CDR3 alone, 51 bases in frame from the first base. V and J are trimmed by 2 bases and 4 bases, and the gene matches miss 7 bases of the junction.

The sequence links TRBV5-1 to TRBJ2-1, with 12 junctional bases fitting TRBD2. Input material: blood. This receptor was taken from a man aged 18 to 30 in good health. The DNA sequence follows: TGCGCCAGCAGCTTCCGGACTAGCGGGGACGGTTACAATGAGCAGTTCTTC. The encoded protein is CASSFRTSGDGYNEQFF.